One sample yielded the 27 T cell receptor beta chains listed below, sequenced in a study of blood T cell repertoires in COVID-19. Produced via immunoSEQ multiplex PCR; TCRdb's table is partial and in-frame only. Of 240,000 or so clones detected, roughly four fifths appear once; the ten largest clones hold roughly 8%. The sequenced sample consisted of peripheral blood. The receptor source for this set is a woman aged 80 or over with COVID-19, enrolled during active disease.

V is TRBV18 and J is TRBJ2-1; TRBD2 matches at 11 bases. The CDR3 extends over 19 amino acids. V shed 3 bases and J 5 bases; nucleotides not matched to a gene: 15. Germline-derived CDR1 and CDR2 are KGHSH and LQKENI. The CDR3 sequence: CASSPAGSGRALFHNEQFF. CDR3 coding DNA: TGTGCCAGCTCACCCGCCGGTAGCGGGAGGGCCTTGTTCCACAATGAGCAGTTCTTC.

The gene calls are TRBV11-2 and TRBJ2-1; TRBD2 might be the D (7 bases). Germline lookup yields CDR1 SGHAT and CDR2 FQNNGV. CDR3 length equals 15 residues. Trimming pared 6 bases from V and 8 bases from J, leaving 20 bases between. CDR3 bases: TGTGCCAGCAGACCTGAAAGGGGAGGGGGGTATGAGCAGTTCTTC. Amino acids: CASRPERGGGYEQFF.

The chain combines TRBV15 with TRBJ2-7; D not certain. Trimming pared 0 bases from V and 0 bases from J, leaving 12 bases between. The CDR3 sequence is 16 residues long. CDR1 and CDR2 (germline): LNHNV, YYDKDF (reference sequence). CDR3 protein: CATSRDLTQSSYEQYF. The CDR3 region has the DNA TGTGCCACCAGCAGAGATCTGACACAGAGCTCCTACGAGCAGTACTTC. The whole variable domain, filled in from reference TRBV15 and TRBJ2-7, reads DAMVIQNPRYQVTQFGKPVTLSCSQTLNHNVMYWYQQKSSQAPKLLFHYYDKDFNNEADTPDNFQSRRPNTSFCFLDIRSPGLGDTAMYLCATSRDLTQSSYEQYFGPGTRLTVT.

This rearrangement joins TRBV28 to TRBJ1-5; the D is unclear. The length of the CDR3 is 15 residues. Germline CDR1 is MDHEN and CDR2 is SYDVKM. V shed 7 bases and J shed 4 bases, with 17 bases lying between them. CDR3 in amino acids: CASTPSRGGNQPQHF. CDR3 DNA sequence: TGTGCCAGCACCCCTTCGCGTGGCGGGAATCAGCCCCAGCATTTT.

Notes on this clone: At one boundary the junction diverges from the germline segment, which might be a read error. The chain recombines TRBV7-7 with TRBJ2-7; 9 bases align to TRBD1. The CDR3 length is 16 residues. CDR1 and CDR2 from the germline V gene are SSHAT and FNYEAQ (reference sequence). CDR3 sequence (DNA): TGTGCTAGCAGCACCGGAGTGGGGGGACAGGGACACGAGCAGTACTTC. This gives the protein CASSTGVGGQGHEQYF. Variable domain in full (rest from reference TRBV7-7 and TRBJ2-7): GAGVSQSPRYKVTKRGQDVTLRCDPISSHATLYWYQQALGQGPEFLTYFNYEAQPDKSGLPSDRFSAERPEGSISTLTIQRTEQRDSAMYRCASSTGVGGQGHEQYFGPGTRLTVT.

The gene calls are TRBV7-2 and TRBJ1-2; no firm D call. V dropped 5 bases and J dropped 8 bases, with 12 bases sitting between them. CDR1 is SGHTA, CDR2 FQGNSA, per germline. This CDR3 region has 12 residues. CDR3 DNA: TGTGCCAGCAGCCCTTCCTCGGGGGGCTACACCTTC. This sequence encodes CASSPSSGGYTF.

A single count supports this clone. V is TRBV3-1 (or the pseudogene TRBV3-2) and J is TRBJ1-3, with D possibly matching TRBD1 (6 bases). Germline CDR1 and CDR2: LGHDT and YNNKEL (reference sequence). The CDR3 has 15 residues. V was shortened by 7 bases and J by 7 bases, with 20 bases between the two germline ends. In nucleotides, the CDR3 is TGTGCCAGCACCCCAGGGGTTAAAGGGCGGAACACCATATATTTT. Its protein product is CASTPGVKGRNTIYF.

The rearrangement links TRBV11-2 to TRBJ1-4; D uncertain. This CDR3 contains 14 residues. Germline assignment: CDR1 SGHAT and CDR2 FQNNGV. The V and J ends lost 1 base and 7 bases respectively, with 10 bases between them. The CDR3 DNA is TGTGCCAGCAGCTTAGGGGCGGGGATTGAAAAACTGTTTTTT. This codes for CASSLGAGIEKLFF.

The rearrangement uses TRBV11-3 and TRBJ2-7; tentative D call: TRBD2 (6 bases). V lost 0 bases to trimming and J lost 4 bases, with 7 bases between them. Germline V gives CDR1 SGHNT, CDR2 YENEEA. This CDR3 contains 13 residues. CDR3 residues: CASSLDRGYEQYF. The CDR3 DNA sequence: TGTGCCAGCAGCTTAGATCGGGGGTACGAGCAGTACTTC.

J is TRBJ2-7 and V is TRBV6-5; 8 bases agree with TRBD1. V trimming: 6 bases; J trimming: 2 bases; junction bases outside the gene matches: 6. CDR1 and CDR2 from the germline V gene are MNHEY and SVGAGI. This CDR3 contains 14 residues. CDR3 sequence (DNA): TGTGCCAGCAGCAAAAGACAGGGGCCCTACGAGCAGTACTTC. Translation: CASSKRQGPYEQYF.

V is TRBV25-1 and J is TRBJ1-2, with 7 bases lining up with TRBD1. The CDR3 is 13 residues long. The germline gives CDR1 MGHDK, CDR2 SYGVNS. Trimming removed 6 bases from V and 4 bases from J; junction bases left unmatched: 5. In DNA, the CDR3 is TGTGCCAGCAGGGCGACAGGGATCTATGGCTACACCTTC. It specifies CASRATGIYGYTF.

The CDR3 DNA sequence: TGTGCCAGCAGGGTGGACAGGGGATTGCATGGCTACACCTTC. This gives the protein CASRVDRGLHGYTF. The chain couples TRBV11-2 to TRBJ1-2; 9 positions match TRBD1. Losses at the gene ends were 6 bases for V and 6 bases for J; bases not matched to a gene: 8. Germline V lookup: CDR1 SGHAT, CDR2 FQNNGV. The CDR3 covers 14 residues.

The chain uses TRBV7-2 and TRBJ1-1; TRBD1 agrees at 7 bases. CDR1 is SGHTA and CDR2 is FQGNSA in the germline V gene. J lost 1 base, V lost 7 bases, and 6 bases had no gene match. The CDR3 loop spans 14 amino acids. The CDR3, as DNA: TGTGCCAGCACCTCGACAGGGACGAACACTGAAGCTTTCTTT. Residues: CASTSTGTNTEAFF.

The genes are TRBV6-6 and TRBJ2-1; 11 bases map to TRBD2. J lost 8 bases, V lost 7 bases, and 13 bases had no gene match. Germline-derived CDR1 and CDR2 are MNHNY and SVGAGI (reference sequence). The CDR3 contains 16 residues. The CDR3 bases are TGTGCCAGCACCCTCCCTTCTAGCGGGGGGCCGGATGAGCAGTTCTTC. Its protein product is CASTLPSSGGPDEQFF.

The chain links TRBV28 to TRBJ2-7; a weak D match, TRBD2 (5 bases). V lost 5 bases to trimming and J lost 2 bases, with 10 bases between them. The CDR3 covers 13 residues. Germline V gene data show CDR1 as MDHEN and CDR2 as SYDVKM. The CDR3, as DNA: TGTGCCAGCAGTCACGGGAATGCCTACGAGCAGTACTTC. Amino acids: CASSHGNAYEQYF.

The CDR3 region has the DNA TGTGCCAGCTCACGAGCTACTAGCGCCTACGAGCAGTACTTC. Amino acid sequence: CASSRATSAYEQYF. The chain employs TRBV18 and TRBJ2-7; 7 nucleotides align to TRBD2. V dropped 4 bases and J dropped 2; count of bases not matched to a gene: 5. Germline V gene lookup returns CDR1 KGHSH and CDR2 LQKENI. This CDR3 region has 14 residues.

Points on this clone: This same CDR3 is encoded by further DNA sequences in the sample. The chain's CDR3 is CASSEARDRRPADYGYTF. The CDR3 bases are TGTGCCAGCAGTGAAGCCAGAGACAGGAGGCCAGCAGACTATGGCTACACCTTC. The chain combines TRBV6-1 with TRBJ1-2; D is possibly TRBD1 (6 bases). Trimming removed 0 bases from V and 3 bases from J, with 20 bases in between. Germline V CDR1 and CDR2: MNHNS, SASEGT. The CDR3 contains 18 residues.

The chain recombines TRBV30 with TRBJ2-5, with 10 bases that match TRBD2. The CDR3 loop spans 15 amino acids. The J segment lost 5 bases and the V segment lost 2 bases, leaving 8 bases of the junction unmatched. Germline assignment: CDR1 GTSNPN and CDR2 SVGIG (reference sequence). The CDR3 spells CAWSISGGSVETQYF. The CDR3 DNA reads TGTGCCTGGAGTATTAGCGGGGGGTCGGTGGAGACCCAGTACTTC. Together with reference TRBV30 and TRBJ2-5, the CDR3 gives the full variable domain: SQTIHQWPATLVQPVGSPLSLECTVEGTSNPNLYWYRQAAGRGLQLLFYSVGIGQISSEVPQNLSASRPQDRQFILSSKKLLLSDSGFYLCAWSISGGSVETQYFGPGTRLLVL.

The chain links TRBV7-3 to TRBJ2-1, with 8 bases matching TRBD2. V was clipped by 4 bases and J by 2 bases; unmatched bases: 4. This CDR3 is 15 amino acids long. From germline, CDR1 is SGHTA and CDR2 FQGTGA. CDR3 amino acids: CASSSRGATYNEQFF. The DNA for the CDR3 is TGTGCCAGCAGCTCGCGGGGGGCTACCTACAATGAGCAGTTCTTC.

This clone was counted a single time. Here the CDR3 DNA reads TGTGCCAGCACCCTAAACTCCCAGCGGGGGGGCAATGAGCAGTTCTTC. It specifies CASTLNSQRGGNEQFF. The chain couples TRBV11-2 to TRBJ2-1, with 10 bases matching TRBD2. Germline-derived CDR1 and CDR2 are SGHAT and FQNNGV. The CDR3 is made up of 16 amino acids. V was clipped by 7 bases and J by 6 bases; unmatched bases: 12.

The V and J genes are TRBV3-1 (or the pseudogene TRBV3-2) and TRBJ1-1, with D unresolved. The CDR3 loop spans 15 amino acids. CDR1 and CDR2 from the germline V gene are LGHDT and YNNKEL (reference sequence). V was cut by 2 bases and J by 0 bases, with 10 bases left in between. The CDR3 loop is CASSQHVGVNTEAFF. The CDR3 coding sequence is TGTGCCAGCAGCCAACACGTCGGGGTGAACACTGAAGCTTTCTTT.

The gene calls are TRBV7-9 and TRBJ1-5, with D possibly matching TRBD1 (5 bases). V gave up 3 bases and J gave up 6 bases, with 12 bases separating them. This CDR3 region has 14 residues. CDR1 is SEHNR and CDR2 is FQNEAQ in the germline V gene (reference sequence). CDR3 residues: CASSFPGRGQPQHF. The DNA for the CDR3 is TGTGCCAGCAGCTTCCCAGGGAGGGGTCAGCCCCAGCATTTT.

Relative to its sample, this clone is medium-sized. CDR3 in amino acids: CASSLTGRGSRNQPQHF. The CDR3 DNA reads TGTGCCAGCAGCTTAACGGGCAGGGGGTCCCGCAATCAGCCCCAGCATTTT. The rearrangement uses TRBV7-6 and TRBJ1-5; 7 bases are a match to TRBD1. Germline-derived CDR1 and CDR2 are SGHVS and FNYEAQ. J was trimmed by 2 bases and V by 2 bases; bases with no gene match: 9. The CDR3 spans 17 residues.

The chain joins TRBV5-1 to TRBJ1-1; 8 bases are shared with TRBD1. Germline CDR1 SGHRS, CDR2 YFSETQ. The V and J ends lost 3 bases and 4 bases, in that order; junction bases with no gene match: 5. The CDR3 spans 14 residues. The CDR3 loop reads CASSWTGLSTEAFF. The CDR3 DNA sequence: TGCGCCAGCAGCTGGACAGGGCTAAGCACTGAAGCTTTCTTT.

There are a few counts of this clone. This chain connects TRBV6-2 or TRBV6-3 to TRBJ1-1; no firm D call. Germline values: CDR1 MNHEY, CDR2 SVGEGT. This CDR3 is built from 17 residues. Trimming left V 5 bases short and J 3 bases short, with 22 bases between. Written as DNA, the CDR3 is TGTGCCAGCAGTGCTCCCAAAGGTTTCGGAGGTCACACTGAAGCTTTCTTT. Amino acid sequence: CASSAPKGFGGHTEAFF.

The V call is TRBV9, the J call TRBJ1-5, with TRBD1 as a possible D gene (5 bases). Germline values: CDR1 SGDLS, CDR2 YYNGEE. CDR3 length equals 15 residues. Trimming shortened V by 0 bases and J by 4 bases, and 11 bases separated the two germline ends. This CDR3 is CASSVDPGRNQPQHF. CDR3 in DNA: TGTGCCAGCAGCGTAGATCCAGGGCGGAATCAGCCCCAGCATTTT.

The sample holds a few counts of this clone. The V call is TRBV7-2, the J call TRBJ1-1; perhaps TRBD1 as D (6 bases). The CDR3 is made up of 14 amino acids. CDR1 is SGHTA and CDR2 is FQGNSA in the germline V gene. The germline V and J ends were trimmed by 7 bases and 5 bases, with 17 bases remaining between them. The CDR3 nucleotides read TGTGCCAGCAAACTCGACAGGTCCGGGACTGAAGCTTTCTTT. This encodes CASKLDRSGTEAFF.